This T cell receptor (beta chain) was recovered during a study of shared clonotypes between healthy human individuals. Trimming left V 0 bases short and J 2 bases short, with 15 bases between. CDR3 length: 17 residues. The V gene's germline CDR1 is LGHNT and CDR2 FRNRAP. The naive CD8 population came from CD45RO-negative cells selected for CCR7, without terminally differentiated effector memory CD45RA+ cells. The repertoire was sequenced with immunoSEQ multiplex PCR; TCRdb's copy has only in-frame clones and lacks some. The data show some 2 million clones, around 96% seen once. Sequenced: naive CD8+ T cells sorted from blood. This TCR was recovered from a man aged 18 to 29 in good health. The J gene is TRBJ2-3, the V gene TRBV12-5, with a tentative D call TRBD2 (6 bases). Written as DNA, the CDR3 is TGTGCTAGTGGTTTGGTAGTAATAGCGGATCTCACAGATACGCAGTATTTT. Amino acids: CASGLVVIADLTDTQYF. The entire variable domain, with the rest obtained from reference TRBV12-5 and TRBJ2-3, is as follows: DARVTQTPRHKVTEMGQEVTMRCQPILGHNTVFWYRQTMMQGLELLAYFRNRAPLDDSGMPKDRFSAEMPDATLATLKIQPSEPRDSAVYFCASGLVVIADLTDTQYFGPGTRLTVL.